What follows is one T cell receptor beta chain and its context. This record comes from a study of blood T cell repertoires in COVID-19. As for the study in general: Samples of COVID-19 (acute and convalescent) were obtained from the United States, Italy and Spain. PBMCs, B-cell-depleted T cells, or T cells provided the cDNA or gDNA that made up the material.

Germline loops: CDR1 SGHTA, CDR2 FQGNSA. Between the trimmed V and J ends, which lost 3 bases and 9 bases, there was a span of 14 bases. The CDR3 extends over 13 amino acids. Authors' analysis steps: Amplification of reference gene primers was used by the study to estimate nucleated cell counts. Sequencing was performed with immunoSEQ multiplex PCR; in TCRdb, only in-frame clones are kept and a portion is missing. V, J and clone size are those of that table, while D and trimming were read from the DNA. Here the sample spans about 200,000 clones, approximately 84% being singletons. Sequencing was carried out using peripheral blood. The V call is TRBV7-2, the J call TRBJ2-5; D gene ambiguous. This TCR derives from a woman in her 70s with active or convalescent COVID-19. CDR3 sequence reads: CASSLSWLAAQYF. The CDR3 DNA reads as TGTGCCAGCAGCTTGAGCTGGCTTGCGGCCCAGTACTTC. Drawing the rest from reference TRBV7-2 and TRBJ2-5, the complete variable domain is GAGVSQSPSNKVTEKGKDVELRCDPISGHTALYWYRQSLGQGLEFLIYFQGNSAPDKSGLPSDRFSAERTGGSVSTLTIQRTQQEDSAVYLCASSLSWLAAQYFGPGTRLLVL.